This passage covers 11 T cell receptor beta chains from one sample sequenced in a study of T cell responses to AZD1222 COVID-19 vaccine. Sequencing used immunoSEQ multiplex PCR; TCRdb keeps in-frame clones, though not all of them. The sample records 100,000 to 150,000 clones, 75% to 85% being singletons. The input for sequencing was peripheral blood, taken 28 days after the second AZD1222 dose. The receptors shown here come from an adult who received the AZD1222 COVID-19 vaccine.

A word on this clone: Its ends do not fully match the called genes, so a read error is possible. The chain has TRBV27 and TRBJ1-1, with D perhaps TRBD1 (6 bases). Germline V gene sequence: CDR1 MNHEY, CDR2 SMNVEV (reference sequence). This CDR3 has 15 amino acids. The CDR3, as DNA: TGTGCCACCAGTCCCGTTTGGGGGCAGGGCACTGAAGCTTTCTTT. Translation: CATSPVWGQGTEAFF.

The chain has TRBV18 and TRBJ2-3, with 11 bases aligning to TRBD2. The CDR3 extends over 14 amino acids. The germline gives CDR1 KGHSH, CDR2 LQKENI. V trimming: 4 bases; J trimming: 6 bases; junction bases outside the gene matches: 3. For the CDR3, the DNA is TGTGCCAGCTCACGACTAGCGGGGTATGATACGCAGTATTTT. Translation gives CASSRLAGYDTQYF.

This clone was detected once. The genes are TRBV5-4 and TRBJ2-1, with D possibly being TRBD1 (6 bases). Germline V CDR1 and CDR2: SGHNT, YYREEE (reference sequence). The CDR3 totals 16 residues. V was cut by 5 bases and J by 5 bases, with 20 bases left in between. Here the CDR3 DNA reads TGTGCCAGCAGTCCCACAGGGTCCCGGCCGGACAATGAGCAGTTCTTC. Protein: CASSPTGSRPDNEQFF.

There are a few counts of this clone. The chain joins TRBV24-1 to TRBJ2-1; the D is unclear. The CDR3 covers 13 residues. Between the trimmed V and J ends, which lost 4 bases and 9 bases, there was a span of 12 bases. Germline V gives CDR1 KGHDR, CDR2 SFDVKD. CDR3 DNA: TGTGCCACCAGTGACTTAACAGCGTTTGAGCAGTTCTTC. Its translation is CATSDLTAFEQFF.

This chain links TRBV20-1 with TRBJ2-7; D is unclear. The CDR3 totals 10 residues. Per the germline V gene, CDR1 is DFQATT and CDR2 is SNEGSKA (reference sequence). With 4 bases removed from V and 5 bases from J, the gap between germline ends came to 6 bases. In DNA, the CDR3 is TGCAGTGCTATAGGAGACGAGCAGTACTTC. It is translated as CSAIGDEQYF.

The V and J genes are TRBV12-3 or TRBV12-4 and TRBJ1-4; D remains ambiguous. Trimming cost V 0 bases and J 14 bases, with 13 bases left between them. This CDR3 spans 13 amino acids. The CDR3 protein is CASSLASRPFLFF. For the CDR3, the DNA is TGTGCCAGCAGTTTAGCAAGCCGGCCCTTTCTGTTTTTT.

CDR3 bases: TGTGCCAGCAGTTACGTAGGGGTTCGGCTCCAGCATTTT. It codes for CASSYVGVRLQHF. The rearrangement joins TRBV6-2 or TRBV6-3 to TRBJ1-5; D may be TRBD1 (5 bases). The V end was cut by 2 bases, the J end by 12 bases, with 14 bases between. Germline CDR1 reads MNHEY; CDR2 reads SVGEGT. The CDR3 is 13 amino acids.

V is TRBV19 and J is TRBJ2-1; TRBD1 might be the D (5 bases). Trimming removed 2 bases from V and 2 bases from J, with 10 bases in between. CDR3 length: 15 amino acids. Germline V CDR1 and CDR2: LNHDA, SQIVND (reference sequence). CDR3 sequence (DNA): TGTGCCAGTAGTATATCACAGGTAGCCTACAATGAGCAGTTCTTC. It specifies CASSISQVAYNEQFF.

The rearrangement joins TRBV6-6 to TRBJ2-7; D perhaps matches TRBD1 (6 bases). The V gene's germline CDR1 is MNHNY and CDR2 SVGAGI (reference sequence). V was clipped by 6 bases and J by 0 bases, with 12 bases between them. The CDR3 extends over 14 amino acids. The CDR3 bases are TGTGCCAGCAGGGGGGCGGACAGCTCCTACGAGCAGTACTTC. Translated, it gives CASRGADSSYEQYF.

This clone occurred a few times. This chain uses TRBV7-2 with TRBJ1-3, with 8 bases identical to TRBD1. Germline V gives CDR1 SGHTA, CDR2 FQGNSA. V shed 5 bases, J shed 1 base, and the junction held 4 bases outside the gene matches. This CDR3 is built from 15 residues. CDR3 residues: CASSAHRGSGNTIYF. CDR3 DNA sequence: TGTGCCAGCAGCGCCCACAGGGGGTCTGGAAACACCATATATTTT.

J is TRBJ2-5 and V is TRBV6-5; D unresolved. Germline lookup yields CDR1 MNHEY and CDR2 SVGAGI. Trimming pared 4 bases from V and 4 bases from J, leaving 19 bases between. This CDR3 has 16 amino acids. The CDR3 loop is CASSSRTDHGIETQYF. The CDR3 DNA is TGTGCCAGCAGTTCCCGTACGGACCATGGTATAGAGACCCAGTACTTC.